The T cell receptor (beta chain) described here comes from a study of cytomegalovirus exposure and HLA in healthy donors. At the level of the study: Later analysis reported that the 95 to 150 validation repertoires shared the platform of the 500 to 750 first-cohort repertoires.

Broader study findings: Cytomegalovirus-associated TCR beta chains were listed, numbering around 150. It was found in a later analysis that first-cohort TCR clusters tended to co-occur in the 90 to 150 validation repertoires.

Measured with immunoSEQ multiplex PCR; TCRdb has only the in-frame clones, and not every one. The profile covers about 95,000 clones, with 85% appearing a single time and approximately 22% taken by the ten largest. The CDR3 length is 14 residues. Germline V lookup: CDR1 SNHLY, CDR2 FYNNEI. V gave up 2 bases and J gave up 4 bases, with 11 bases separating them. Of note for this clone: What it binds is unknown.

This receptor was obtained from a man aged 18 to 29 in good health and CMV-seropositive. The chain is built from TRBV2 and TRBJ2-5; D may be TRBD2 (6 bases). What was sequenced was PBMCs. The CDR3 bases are TGTGCCAGCAGTGAAACTTTCGGGAGAGAGACCCAGTACTTC. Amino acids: CASSETFGRETQYF.